The rows below give T cell receptor beta chains drawn from one sample of a study of radiation and T cells in renal cell carcinoma. Sequencing used immunoSEQ multiplex PCR; TCRdb keeps in-frame clones, though not all of them. The sample lists 100,000 to 150,000 clones, around 83% occurring once. This specimen consisted of blood, obtained from a patient whose treatment included radiotherapy and nephrectomy. Receptors originate from a woman aged 60-70 years with renal cell carcinoma. Both conserved end residues are part of each CDR3. Each record gives: D gene, clone size, J gene, V gene, CDR3 protein, CDR3 DNA. A D gene is named only where the DNA matches it firmly. Size is stated for part of the rows, as once, few or many counts, or as a class when the clone is expanded.

d_gene: TRBD1; abundance: few; j_gene: TRBJ1-5; v_gene: TRBV29-1; CDR3aa: CSVGDRGNQPQHF; CDR3nt: TGCAGCGTCGGGGACAGGGGCAATCAGCCCCAGCATTTT
d_gene: NA; abundance: NA; j_gene: TRBJ2-1; v_gene: TRBV6-1; CDR3aa: CAGREPSYNEQFF; CDR3nt: TGTGCCGGCCGGGAGCCCTCCTACAATGAGCAGTTCTTC
d_gene: TRBD1; abundance: NA; j_gene: TRBJ1-1; v_gene: TRBV28; CDR3aa: CASSVLTGGNTEAFF; CDR3nt: TGTGCCAGCAGTGTCCTGACAGGGGGAAACACTGAAGCTTTCTTT
d_gene: TRBD2; abundance: NA; j_gene: TRBJ2-2; v_gene: TRBV27; CDR3aa: CASSQLAGGYTGELFF; CDR3nt: TGTGCCAGCAGTCAACTAGCGGGGGGGTATACCGGGGAGCTGTTTTTT
d_gene: TRBD1; abundance: NA; j_gene: TRBJ2-3; v_gene: TRBV9; CDR3aa: CASSVEGTGGTDTQYF; CDR3nt: TGTGCCAGCAGCGTAGAAGGGACAGGGGGCACAGATACGCAGTATTTT
d_gene: NA; abundance: NA; j_gene: TRBJ1-4; v_gene: TRBV19; CDR3aa: CASTAAREKLFF; CDR3nt: TGTGCCAGTACGGCAGCTCGAGAAAAACTGTTTTTT
d_gene: NA; abundance: NA; j_gene: TRBJ1-1; v_gene: TRBV25-1; CDR3aa: CASSDSTLTEAFF; CDR3nt: TGTGCCAGCAGTGATTCGACACTCACTGAAGCTTTCTTT
d_gene: NA; abundance: NA; j_gene: TRBJ2-7; v_gene: TRBV10-3; CDR3aa: CAISEVKGAYEQYF; CDR3nt: TGTGCCATCAGTGAGGTGAAGGGGGCCTACGAGCAGTACTTC
d_gene: TRBD1; abundance: NA; j_gene: TRBJ1-2; v_gene: TRBV9; CDR3aa: CASSPQSDRVVYGYTF; CDR3nt: TGTGCCAGCAGCCCCCAGTCGGACAGGGTCGTCTATGGCTACACCTTC
d_gene: NA; abundance: NA; j_gene: TRBJ2-3; v_gene: TRBV15; CDR3aa: CATSREIPTVRASQYF; CDR3nt: TGTGCCACCAGCAGAGAGATCCCAACAGTCCGGGCGTCGCAGTATTTT
d_gene: TRBD1; abundance: once; j_gene: TRBJ2-7; v_gene: TRBV19; CDR3aa: CASRDRGSYEQYF; CDR3nt: TGTGCCAGCCGGGACAGGGGATCCTACGAGCAGTACTTC
d_gene: TRBD2; abundance: NA; j_gene: TRBJ2-7; v_gene: TRBV6-6; CDR3aa: CASSYGSSGRYEQYF; CDR3nt: TGTGCCAGCAGTTACGGGTCTAGCGGGAGGTACGAGCAGTACTTC
d_gene: NA; abundance: NA; j_gene: TRBJ1-5; v_gene: TRBV7-8; CDR3aa: CASSLEGMLLYSNQPQHF; CDR3nt: TGTGCCAGCAGCTTAGAGGGGATGCTGCTTTATAGCAATCAGCCCCAGCATTTT
d_gene: NA; abundance: few; j_gene: TRBJ1-3; v_gene: TRBV15; CDR3aa: CATSRDTGSGNTIYF; CDR3nt: TGTGCCACCAGCAGAGATACGGGGTCCGGAAACACCATATATTTT
d_gene: NA; abundance: few; j_gene: TRBJ1-2; v_gene: TRBV30; CDR3aa: CAWSKGRYGYTF; CDR3nt: TGTGCCTGGAGTAAGGGGAGATATGGCTACACCTTC
d_gene: NA; abundance: NA; j_gene: TRBJ2-3; v_gene: TRBV19; CDR3aa: CASSYGVGSTDTQYF; CDR3nt: TGTGCCAGTAGTTATGGGGTGGGAAGCACAGATACGCAGTATTTT
d_gene: NA; abundance: NA; j_gene: TRBJ1-4; v_gene: TRBV6-4; CDR3aa: CASVISATNEKLFF; CDR3nt: TGTGCCAGCGTGATCAGCGCAACTAATGAAAAACTGTTTTTT
d_gene: NA; abundance: NA; j_gene: TRBJ2-1; v_gene: TRBV13; CDR3aa: CASTFINNEQFF; CDR3nt: TGTGCCAGCACCTTCATAAACAATGAGCAGTTCTTC
d_gene: NA; abundance: NA; j_gene: TRBJ2-1; v_gene: TRBV7-9; CDR3aa: CASSPTPIYYNEQFF; CDR3nt: TGTGCCAGCAGCCCTACTCCCATTTACTACAATGAGCAGTTCTTC
d_gene: TRBD1; abundance: NA; j_gene: TRBJ2-5; v_gene: TRBV5-4; CDR3aa: CASSQTQGARETQYF; CDR3nt: TGTGCCAGCAGCCAAACACAGGGGGCGCGGGAGACCCAGTACTTC
d_gene: NA; abundance: few; j_gene: TRBJ1-1; v_gene: TRBV18; CDR3aa: CASSLGQLNTEAFF; CDR3nt: TGTGCCAGCTCACTCGGACAATTGAACACTGAAGCTTTCTTT
d_gene: NA; abundance: NA; j_gene: TRBJ1-6; v_gene: TRBV2; CDR3aa: CASSDGWGWKNSPLHF; CDR3nt: TGTGCCAGCAGTGACGGGTGGGGGTGGAAAAATTCACCCCTCCACTTT
d_gene: NA; abundance: once; j_gene: TRBJ1-5; v_gene: TRBV7-8; CDR3aa: CASSLGGGGRNQPQHF; CDR3nt: TGTGCCAGCAGCCTCGGCGGTGGAGGGCGCAATCAGCCCCAGCATTTT
d_gene: TRBD2; abundance: once; j_gene: TRBJ2-7; v_gene: TRBV4-2; CDR3aa: CASSPSGSVSSYEQYF; CDR3nt: TGTGCCAGCAGCCCTAGCGGGAGCGTGAGCTCCTACGAGCAGTACTTC
d_gene: NA; abundance: NA; j_gene: TRBJ2-5; v_gene: TRBV27; CDR3aa: CASSFRGQETQYF; CDR3nt: TGTGCCAGCAGTTTCCGGGGCCAAGAGACCCAGTACTTC
d_gene: NA; abundance: NA; j_gene: TRBJ2-7; v_gene: TRBV5-4; CDR3aa: CASSWGTGRAVYGQYF; CDR3nt: TGTGCCAGCAGCTGGGGGACGGGTCGGGCGGTCTACGGGCAGTACTTC
d_gene: NA; abundance: NA; j_gene: TRBJ1-3; v_gene: TRBV5-1; CDR3aa: CASSLVGSGNTIYF; CDR3nt: TGCGCCAGCAGCTTGGTGGGTTCTGGAAACACCATATATTTT
d_gene: NA; abundance: NA; j_gene: TRBJ1-1; v_gene: TRBV27; CDR3aa: CASSLSRQSNTEAFF; CDR3nt: TGTGCCAGCAGTTTAAGTCGACAGTCGAACACTGAAGCTTTCTTT
d_gene: NA; abundance: NA; j_gene: TRBJ2-3; v_gene: TRBV7-8; CDR3aa: CASSLDRRTDTQYF; CDR3nt: TGTGCCAGCAGCTTAGATCGGCGCACAGATACGCAGTATTTT
d_gene: NA; abundance: NA; j_gene: TRBJ1-1; v_gene: TRBV28; CDR3aa: CASSSLPGTDEAFF; CDR3nt: TGTGCCAGCAGTTCTTTGCCGGGAACGGATGAAGCTTTCTTT
d_gene: NA; abundance: few; j_gene: TRBJ1-5; v_gene: TRBV4-1; CDR3aa: CASSQGGMHNQPQHF; CDR3nt: TGCGCCAGCAGCCAAGGTGGTATGCACAATCAGCCCCAGCATTTT
d_gene: TRBD1; abundance: NA; j_gene: TRBJ1-1; v_gene: TRBV7-8; CDR3aa: CASSFFVQGVTEAFF; CDR3nt: TGTGCCAGCAGCTTCTTCGTTCAGGGGGTAACTGAAGCTTTCTTT
d_gene: NA; abundance: NA; j_gene: TRBJ1-3; v_gene: TRBV2; CDR3aa: CASTPTRGNTIYF; CDR3nt: TGTGCCAGCACCCCGACCAGGGGAAACACCATATATTTT
d_gene: TRBD1; abundance: NA; j_gene: TRBJ1-2; v_gene: TRBV28; CDR3aa: CASSLGQANYGYTF; CDR3nt: TGTGCCAGCAGTTTGGGACAGGCCAACTATGGCTACACCTTC
d_gene: TRBD1; abundance: NA; j_gene: TRBJ1-4; v_gene: TRBV30; CDR3aa: CAWSETTGWNEKLFF; CDR3nt: TGTGCCTGGAGTGAAACGACAGGGTGGAATGAAAAACTGTTTTTT
d_gene: NA; abundance: NA; j_gene: TRBJ1-4; v_gene: TRBV19; CDR3aa: CASSSSTGSNEKLFF; CDR3nt: TGTGCCAGTAGTTCTTCGACAGGCAGTAATGAAAAACTGTTTTTT
d_gene: NA; abundance: NA; j_gene: TRBJ1-2; v_gene: TRBV19; CDR3aa: CASKIWASGLNNYGYTF; CDR3nt: TGTGCCAGTAAAATTTGGGCCAGCGGTTTAAATAACTATGGCTACACCTTC
d_gene: NA; abundance: NA; j_gene: TRBJ2-7; v_gene: TRBV18; CDR3aa: CASSRSPTPYEQYF; CDR3nt: TGTGCCAGCTCACGATCCCCTACCCCCTACGAGCAGTACTTC
d_gene: TRBD1; abundance: NA; j_gene: TRBJ1-5; v_gene: TRBV28; CDR3aa: CASSLTGGGNQPQHF; CDR3nt: TGTGCCAGCAGCCTGACAGGGGGCGGCAATCAGCCCCAGCATTTT
d_gene: NA; abundance: few; j_gene: TRBJ1-2; v_gene: TRBV7-9; CDR3aa: CASNAQGNGYTF; CDR3nt: TGTGCCAGCAACGCCCAGGGAAATGGCTACACCTTC
d_gene: TRBD2; abundance: NA; j_gene: TRBJ2-3; v_gene: TRBV27; CDR3aa: CASSLERGDTQYF; CDR3nt: TGTGCCAGCAGTTTGGAGCGGGGAGACACGCAGTATTTT
d_gene: NA; abundance: NA; j_gene: TRBJ2-7; v_gene: TRBV5-1; CDR3aa: CASSLVGPYEQYF; CDR3nt: TGCGCCAGCAGCTTGGTTGGGCCCTACGAGCAGTACTTC
d_gene: NA; abundance: few; j_gene: TRBJ1-2; v_gene: TRBV5-8; CDR3aa: CASSDEPLAHYGYTF; CDR3nt: TGTGCCAGCAGCGACGAACCCCTGGCTCACTATGGCTACACCTTC
d_gene: TRBD2; abundance: few; j_gene: TRBJ2-7; v_gene: TRBV11-2; CDR3aa: CASSQTSGSSDEQYF; CDR3nt: TGTGCCAGCAGCCAAACTAGCGGGAGTTCTGACGAGCAGTACTTC
d_gene: NA; abundance: NA; j_gene: TRBJ1-3; v_gene: TRBV2; CDR3aa: CASRVSFGNTIYF; CDR3nt: TGTGCCAGCAGGGTCTCATTCGGAAACACCATATATTTT
d_gene: NA; abundance: NA; j_gene: TRBJ2-4; v_gene: TRBV2; CDR3aa: CASSVSGLNLTKNIQYF; CDR3nt: TGTGCCAGCAGTGTCAGCGGATTAAATCTTACCAAAAACATTCAGTACTTC
d_gene: NA; abundance: NA; j_gene: TRBJ2-1; v_gene: TRBV11-3; CDR3aa: CASSPDSSYNEQFF; CDR3nt: TGTGCCAGCAGCCCTGACAGCTCCTACAATGAGCAGTTCTTC
d_gene: NA; abundance: few; j_gene: TRBJ1-1; v_gene: TRBV6-5; CDR3aa: CASSSGRSWTEAFF; CDR3nt: TGTGCCAGCAGTTCAGGACGTAGTTGGACTGAAGCTTTCTTT
d_gene: NA; abundance: few; j_gene: TRBJ2-3; v_gene: TRBV20-1; CDR3aa: CSARDLAAQYF; CDR3nt: TGCAGTGCTAGAGATTTAGCCGCGCAGTATTTT
d_gene: TRBD1; abundance: once; j_gene: TRBJ2-1; v_gene: TRBV29-1; CDR3aa: CSVGRGRANEQFF; CDR3nt: TGCAGCGTTGGCAGGGGGCGCGCGAATGAGCAGTTCTTC
d_gene: NA; abundance: NA; j_gene: TRBJ2-2; v_gene: TRBV28; CDR3aa: CASSLFWGSNTGELFF; CDR3nt: TGTGCCAGCAGTTTATTTTGGGGCAGCAACACCGGGGAGCTGTTTTTT
d_gene: NA; abundance: NA; j_gene: TRBJ1-1; v_gene: TRBV29-1; CDR3aa: CSGLDVRAEAFF; CDR3nt: TGCAGCGGCCTGGACGTGAGGGCTGAAGCTTTCTTT
d_gene: TRBD2; abundance: NA; j_gene: TRBJ2-1; v_gene: TRBV19; CDR3aa: CASREGGSSYNEQFF; CDR3nt: TGTGCCAGTCGGGAGGGGGGGAGCTCCTACAATGAGCAGTTCTTC
d_gene: NA; abundance: NA; j_gene: TRBJ2-1; v_gene: TRBV15; CDR3aa: CATSRDGSVSYNEQFF; CDR3nt: TGTGCCACCAGCAGAGATGGCTCGGTATCCTACAATGAGCAGTTCTTC